Shown below are 25 T cell receptor beta chains from a single sample sequenced in a study of OX40 agonist ivuxolimab in advanced cancers. The protocol was immunoSEQ multiplex PCR, while the TCRdb copy is restricted to in-frame clones and leaves out a portion. This sample has 8,500 to 14,000 clones, with 77% found just once. This specimen was CD4+ or CD8+ T cells sorted from blood, taken in a trial of the OX40 agonist ivuxolimab. These receptors all stem from an adult with an advanced solid tumor such as melanoma, head and neck, liver or kidney cancer.

V usage is TRBV2 and J usage is TRBJ1-1, with TRBD1 as a possible D gene (6 bases). Germline V gives CDR1 SNHLY, CDR2 FYNNEI. The CDR3 sequence is 14 residues long. V shed 6 bases and J shed 3 bases, with 14 bases lying between them. The CDR3 sequence: CASRNTEGDTEAFF. CDR3 bases: TGTGCCAGCAGAAATACAGAGGGGGACACTGAAGCTTTCTTT.

The J gene is TRBJ2-3, the V gene TRBV7-6; D may be TRBD2 (7 bases). Germline V CDR1 and CDR2: SGHVS, FNYEAQ. The V and J ends lost 2 bases and 6 bases respectively, with 15 bases between them. The CDR3 loop spans 15 amino acids. Written as DNA, the CDR3 is TGTGCCAGCAGCTTATGGTCGGGGGGCGTGGATACGCAGTATTTT. It codes for CASSLWSGGVDTQYF. Complete variable domain (other parts from reference TRBV7-6 and TRBJ2-3): GAGVSQSPRYKVTKRGQDVALRCDPISGHVSLYWYRQALGQGPEFLTYFNYEAQQDKSGLPNDRFSAERPEGSISTLTIQRTEQRDSAMYRCASSLWSGGVDTQYFGPGTRLTVL.

This chain links TRBV19 with TRBJ2-1, with 7 bases fitting TRBD1. J gave up 4 bases and V 3 bases, and 3 bases lay outside the gene matches. The germline CDR1 and CDR2 sequences are LNHDA and SQIVND (reference sequence). The CDR3 is made up of 14 amino acids. The CDR3 region is CASSMGQLYNEQFF. CDR3 bases: TGTGCCAGTAGTATGGGACAGTTGTACAATGAGCAGTTCTTC.

This chain uses TRBV4-1 with TRBJ1-1; 9 bases agree with TRBD1. The CDR3 consists of 16 residues. Germline V lookup: CDR1 MGHRA, CDR2 YSYEKL. V lost 3 bases to trimming and J lost 5 bases; unmatched junction nucleotides: 10. For the CDR3, the DNA is TGCGCCAGCAGCCAGGGAACAGGGGGCTTCGGGACTGAAGCTTTCTTT. The encoded protein is CASSQGTGGFGTEAFF.

This clone has a handful of counts. This rearrangement joins TRBV13 to TRBJ2-2; 7 bases match TRBD2. V lost 0 bases to trimming and J lost 5 bases; unmatched junction nucleotides: 6. From germline, CDR1 is PRHDT and CDR2 FYEKMQ (reference sequence). CDR3 size: 16 residues. The chain's CDR3 is CASSLGASGYTGELFF. DNA of the CDR3: TGTGCCAGCAGCTTAGGGGCTAGCGGTTATACCGGGGAGCTGTTTTTT.

The chain joins TRBV6-1 to TRBJ1-3; no firm D call. Germline V lookup: CDR1 MNHNS, CDR2 SASEGT. Trimming took off 4 bases at V and 0 bases at J, with 7 bases between the two ends. The CDR3 loop spans 14 amino acids. This CDR3 is CASSGRDSGNTIYF. For the CDR3, the DNA is TGTGCCAGCAGTGGTCGGGACTCTGGAAACACCATATATTTT.

This clone was recorded only once. One end of the junction does not line up with germline, which may come from a read error. The genes are TRBV7-9 and TRBJ2-7; maybe TRBD1 (6 bases). CDR3 size: 10 residues. In germline, CDR1 is SEHNR, CDR2 FQNEAQ (reference sequence). CDR3 amino acids: CASSGRDICF. The CDR3 region has the DNA TGTGCCAGCAGCGGACGGGACATCTGTTTC.

V is TRBV11-3 and J is TRBJ1-2; D is unresolved. The CDR3 has 14 amino acids. V dropped 2 bases and J dropped 5 bases, with 12 bases sitting between them. Per germline, CDR1 SGHNT and CDR2 YENEEA. Written as DNA, the CDR3 is TGTGCCAGCAGCTTAAATGGCCCGTTATATGGCTACACCTTC. Its protein is CASSLNGPLYGYTF.

The chain joins TRBV19 to TRBJ2-1; tentatively, D is TRBD1 or TRBD2 (5 bases each). Trimming took off 4 bases at V and 6 bases at J, with 10 bases between the two ends. Germline-derived CDR1 and CDR2 are LNHDA and SQIVND (reference sequence). The CDR3 contains 13 residues. The CDR3 loop reads CASSRGLGNEQFF. Here the CDR3 DNA reads TGTGCCAGTAGTAGGGGGTTAGGCAATGAGCAGTTCTTC.

The chain couples TRBV5-6 to TRBJ2-3; a weak D match, TRBD2 (6 bases). Per the germline V gene, CDR1 is SGHDT and CDR2 is YYEEEE. V was cut by 7 bases and J by 2 bases, with 11 bases left in between. The CDR3 covers 13 residues. CDR3 amino acids: CASQEGSTDTQYF. The CDR3 DNA reads TGTGCCAGCCAGGAGGGGTCCACAGATACGCAGTATTTT.

In its sample, this clone was seen a few times. This chain links TRBV5-4 with TRBJ1-6, with a tentative D call TRBD1 (6 bases). The V gene's germline CDR1 is SGHNT and CDR2 YYREEE (reference sequence). Trimming pared 0 bases from V and 11 bases from J, leaving 12 bases between. The CDR3 contains 14 residues. The CDR3 bases are TGTGCCAGCAGCTTGGACAGGGAAGGCACACCCCTCCACTTT. Translated: CASSLDREGTPLHF.

This chain joins TRBV7-6 and TRBJ1-3; TRBD1 aligns across 8 bases. The CDR3 totals 16 residues. V shed 4 bases and J 2 bases; nucleotides not matched to a gene: 7. Germline V CDR1 and CDR2: SGHVS, FNYEAQ. This CDR3 reads CASSSRQGSAGNTIYF. CDR3 coding DNA: TGTGCCAGCAGCTCGAGACAGGGGAGCGCTGGAAACACCATATATTTT.

CDR3 in DNA: TGCGCCAGCAGCTATGAATGGACAGCTAACTATGGCTACACCTTC. It codes for CASSYEWTANYGYTF. J is TRBJ1-2 and V is TRBV5-1; TRBD1 might be the D (6 bases). The CDR3 is made up of 15 amino acids. Trimming took off 3 bases at V and 0 bases at J, with 12 bases between the two ends. Looked up from germline, CDR1 is SGHRS and CDR2 is YFSETQ. Full variable domain (outside the CDR3, taken from reference TRBV5-1 and TRBJ1-2): KAGVTQTPRYLIKTRGQQVTLSCSPISGHRSVSWYQQTPGQGLQFLFEYFSETQRNKGNFPGRFSGRQFSNSRSEMNVSTLELGDSALYLCASSYEWTANYGYTFGSGTRLTVV.

This clone was seen only once. This chain connects TRBV6-4 to TRBJ1-1; D perhaps matches TRBD1 (5 bases). This CDR3 has 12 amino acids. CDR1 is MRHNA and CDR2 is SNTAGT in the germline V gene. V was shortened by 2 bases and J by 5 bases, with 6 bases between the two germline ends. The CDR3 sequence: CASSDGGTEAFF. The CDR3 nucleotides read TGTGCCAGCAGTGACGGGGGAACTGAAGCTTTCTTT.

This rearrangement joins TRBV2 to TRBJ1-5; TRBD1 agrees at 10 bases. This CDR3 region has 16 residues. The germline V gene has CDR1 SNHLY and CDR2 FYNNEI. The J segment lost 5 bases and the V segment lost 6 bases, leaving 10 bases of the junction unmatched. CDR3 nucleotides: TGTGCCAGCAGCAAAGGTCGGGACAGGGGATATCAGCCCCAGCATTTT. Protein product: CASSKGRDRGYQPQHF.

The chain links TRBV28 to TRBJ2-1; D ambiguous. The V end lost 3 bases, the J end lost 7 bases, and 7 bases lay between the germline ends. Germline loops: CDR1 MDHEN, CDR2 SYDVKM. The CDR3 is made up of 12 amino acids. The CDR3 bases are TGTGCCAGCAGTTTCCGAGGTAATGAGCAGTTCTTC. Its translation: CASSFRGNEQFF.

V gene TRBV6-5 combines with J gene TRBJ1-2, with 12 positions matching TRBD1. The CDR3 consists of 14 residues. Germline V gives CDR1 MNHEY, CDR2 SVGAGI. V trimming: 5 bases; J trimming: 8 bases; junction bases outside the gene matches: 6. The CDR3 here is CASSEGQGAEGYTF. CDR3 coding DNA: TGTGCCAGCAGTGAGGGACAGGGGGCAGAAGGCTACACCTTC.

This clone was found a few times. This chain connects TRBV6-1 to TRBJ2-3; either TRBD1 or TRBD2 may supply D (5 bases each). CDR1 is MNHNS and CDR2 is SASEGT in the germline V gene. The CDR3 loop spans 17 amino acids. Trimming cost V 0 bases and J 5 bases, with 18 bases left between them. For the CDR3, the DNA is TGTGCCAGCAGTGAAGCTCTGTTTGGCAGGGACGAAGATACGCAGTATTTT. It codes for CASSEALFGRDEDTQYF.

The chain links TRBV5-6 to TRBJ1-4; D gene unclear. Germline V gene data show CDR1 as SGHDT and CDR2 as YYEEEE. This CDR3 spans 15 amino acids. V gave up 4 bases and J gave up 0 bases, with 10 bases separating them. CDR3 DNA sequence: TGTGCCAGCAGCGATTACACAGCAACTAATGAAAAACTGTTTTTT. It encodes CASSDYTATNEKLFF.

This rearrangement joins TRBV4-1 to TRBJ2-7; D perhaps matches TRBD1 (6 bases). CDR1 is MGHRA, CDR2 YSYEKL, per germline. CDR3 length: 16 amino acids. V was cut by 1 base and J by 0 bases, with 13 bases left in between. This CDR3 reads CASSQALGQSSYEQYF. CDR3 DNA sequence: TGCGCCAGCAGCCAAGCCCTTGGACAGAGCTCCTACGAGCAGTACTTC.

The chain joins TRBV5-6 to TRBJ2-2, with D unclear. The ends were cut back, 0 bases at V and 5 bases at J, with 11 bases in the middle. CDR3 length equals 15 residues. Germline CDR1 and CDR2: SGHDT and YYEEEE. CDR3 coding DNA: TGTGCCAGCAGCTTGGGACCACCTCGGACCGGGGAGCTGTTTTTT. It encodes CASSLGPPRTGELFF.

V and J are TRBV6-4 and TRBJ2-3; 11 bases match TRBD2. The CDR3 has 16 amino acids. Germline V gene lookup returns CDR1 MRHNA and CDR2 SNTAGT. V gave up 0 bases and J gave up 2 bases; unmatched junction bases: 1. CDR3 residues: CASSDSSGGATDTQYF. The CDR3 DNA sequence: TGTGCCAGCAGTGACTCTAGCGGGGGGGCCACAGATACGCAGTATTTT.

In its sample, this clone was seen a few times. The rearrangement uses TRBV5-1 and TRBJ2-3; D is perhaps TRBD2 (7 bases). The V end was cut by 0 bases, the J end by 4 bases, with 12 bases between. The CDR3 has 15 amino acids. Per germline, CDR1 SGHRS and CDR2 YFSETQ. In DNA form, the CDR3 reads TGCGCCAGCAGCTTGGATCGGGGGGCGCCAGATACGCAGTATTTT. As protein: CASSLDRGAPDTQYF.

This clone is medium-sized. The chain is built from TRBV14 and TRBJ2-3; D is unresolved. The CDR3 loop spans 15 amino acids. Germline CDR1 SGHDN, CDR2 FVKESK. The V end was cut by 4 bases, the J end by 0 bases, with 11 bases between. CDR3: CASSPLQTSTDTQYF. The CDR3 DNA reads TGTGCCAGCAGCCCACTCCAGACTAGCACAGATACGCAGTATTTT.

The V call is TRBV13, the J call TRBJ2-1; 12 positions match TRBD2. With V trimmed by 2 bases and J by 7 bases, 9 bases remained unmatched. In germline, CDR1 is PRHDT, CDR2 FYEKMQ (reference sequence). This CDR3 has 17 residues. This CDR3 is CASSLLYEGLAGNEQFF. The CDR3, as DNA: TGTGCCAGCAGCTTACTCTACGAAGGACTAGCGGGGAATGAGCAGTTCTTC.